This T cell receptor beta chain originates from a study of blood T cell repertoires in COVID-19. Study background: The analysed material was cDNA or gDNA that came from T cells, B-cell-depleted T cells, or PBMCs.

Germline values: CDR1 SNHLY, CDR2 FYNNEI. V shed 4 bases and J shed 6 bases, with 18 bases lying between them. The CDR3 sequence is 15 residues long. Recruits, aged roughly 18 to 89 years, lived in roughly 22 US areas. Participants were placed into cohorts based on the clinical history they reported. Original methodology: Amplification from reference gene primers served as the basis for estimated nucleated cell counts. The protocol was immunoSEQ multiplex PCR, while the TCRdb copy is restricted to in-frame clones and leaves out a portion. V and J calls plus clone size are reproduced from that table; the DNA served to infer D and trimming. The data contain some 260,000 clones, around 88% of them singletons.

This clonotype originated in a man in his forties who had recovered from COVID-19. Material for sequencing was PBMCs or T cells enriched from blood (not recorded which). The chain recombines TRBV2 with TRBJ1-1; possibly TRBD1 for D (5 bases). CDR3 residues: CASSAGSGAGAEAFF. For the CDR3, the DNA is TGTGCCAGCAGTGCCGGTAGCGGGGCCGGGGCTGAAGCTTTCTTT. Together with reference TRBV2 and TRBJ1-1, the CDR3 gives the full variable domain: EPEVTQTPSHQVTQMGQEVILRCVPISNHLYFYWYRQILGQKVEFLVSFYNNEISEKSEIFDDQFSVERPDGSNFTLKIRSTKLEDSAMYFCASSAGSGAGAEAFFGQGTRLTVV.